This T cell receptor (beta chain) was observed in a study of OX40 agonist ivuxolimab in advanced cancers. TCRdb's copy holds only in-frame clones and misses some; the assay was immunoSEQ multiplex PCR. This sample has approximately 47,000 clones, with 80% to 85% found just once. This receptor was taken from an adult with an advanced solid tumor such as melanoma, head and neck, liver or kidney cancer. The input for sequencing was CD4+ or CD8+ T cells sorted from blood, taken in a trial of the OX40 agonist ivuxolimab.

CDR3 region: CASSPSDRGLSPLHF. CDR3 DNA sequence: TGTGCCAGCTCACCCTCGGACAGGGGGCTTTCACCCCTCCACTTT. The chain joins TRBV18 to TRBJ1-6; 11 bases are a match to TRBD1. This CDR3 region has 15 residues. Trimming at V came to 3 bases and at J to 9 bases, leaving 4 bases not matched to a gene. Germline V gene lookup returns CDR1 KGHSH and CDR2 LQKENI. Based on the CDR3 plus reference TRBV18 and TRBJ1-6, the full variable domain is NAGVMQNPRHLVRRRGQEARLRCSPMKGHSHVYWYRQLPEEGLKFMVYLQKENIIDESGMPKERFSAEFPKEGPSILRIQQVVRGDSAAYFCASSPSDRGLSPLHFGNGTRLTVT.